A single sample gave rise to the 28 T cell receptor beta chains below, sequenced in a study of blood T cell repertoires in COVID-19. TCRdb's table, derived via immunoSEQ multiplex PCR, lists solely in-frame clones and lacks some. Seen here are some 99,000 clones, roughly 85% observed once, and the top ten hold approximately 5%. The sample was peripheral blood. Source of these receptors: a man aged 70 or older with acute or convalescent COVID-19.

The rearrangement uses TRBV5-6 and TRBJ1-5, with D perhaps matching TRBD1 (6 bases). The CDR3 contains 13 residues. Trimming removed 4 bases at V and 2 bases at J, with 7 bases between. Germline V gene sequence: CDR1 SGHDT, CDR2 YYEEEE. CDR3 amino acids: CASSRTGNQPQHF. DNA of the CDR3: TGTGCCAGCAGCAGGACAGGCAATCAGCCCCAGCATTTT.

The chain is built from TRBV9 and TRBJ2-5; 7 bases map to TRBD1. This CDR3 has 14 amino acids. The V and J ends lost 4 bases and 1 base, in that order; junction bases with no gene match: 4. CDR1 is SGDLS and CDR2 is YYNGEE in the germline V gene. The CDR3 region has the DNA TGTGCCAGCAGCACGGGACAGCTCCAAGAGACCCAGTACTTC. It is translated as CASSTGQLQETQYF.

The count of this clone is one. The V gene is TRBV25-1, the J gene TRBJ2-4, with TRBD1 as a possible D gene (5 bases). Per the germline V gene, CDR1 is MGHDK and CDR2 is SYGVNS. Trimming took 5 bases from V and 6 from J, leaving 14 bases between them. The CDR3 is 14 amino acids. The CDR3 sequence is CASSLGAQGNIQYF. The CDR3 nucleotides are TGTGCCAGCAGTCTAGGGGCGCAGGGAAACATTCAGTACTTC. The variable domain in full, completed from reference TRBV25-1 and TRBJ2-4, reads EADIYQTPRYLVIGTGKKITLECSQTMGHDKMYWYQQDPGMELHLIHYSYGVNSTEKGDLSSESTVSRIRTEHFPLTLESARPSHTSQYLCASSLGAQGNIQYFGAGTRLSVL.

The CDR3 DNA is TGTGCCAGTAGTACAGGGACTAGCGGGGACCGGAAGCAGTACTTC. Translated, it gives CASSTGTSGDRKQYF. This chain joins TRBV19 and TRBJ2-7, with 13 bases matching TRBD2. Germline trimming cut 4 bases from V and 8 bases from J; bases unmatched to any gene: 8. CDR3 length: 15 amino acids. Germline V gives CDR1 LNHDA, CDR2 SQIVND (reference sequence).

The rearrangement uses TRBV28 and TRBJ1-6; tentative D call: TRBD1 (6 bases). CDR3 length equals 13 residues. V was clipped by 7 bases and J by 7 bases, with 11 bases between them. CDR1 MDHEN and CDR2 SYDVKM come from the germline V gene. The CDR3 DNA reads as TGTGCCAGCAATACAGGGCTCAATTCACCCCTCCACTTT. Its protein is CASNTGLNSPLHF.

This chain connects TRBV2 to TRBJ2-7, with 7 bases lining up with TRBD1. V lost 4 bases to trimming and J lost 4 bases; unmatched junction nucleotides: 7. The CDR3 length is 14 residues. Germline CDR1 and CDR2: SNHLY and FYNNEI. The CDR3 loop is CASSAEGQIYEQYF. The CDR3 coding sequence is TGTGCCAGCAGTGCCGAGGGACAGATATACGAGCAGTACTTC.

The chain's CDR3 is CASSRTGSSYEQYF. In DNA form, the CDR3 reads TGTGCCAGCAGTCGGACAGGGAGCTCCTACGAGCAGTACTTC. V is TRBV7-9 and J is TRBJ2-7, with 8 bases that match TRBD1. The germline V gene has CDR1 SEHNR and CDR2 FQNEAQ (reference sequence). This CDR3 has 14 amino acids. J was trimmed by 0 bases and V by 6 bases; bases with no gene match: 4.

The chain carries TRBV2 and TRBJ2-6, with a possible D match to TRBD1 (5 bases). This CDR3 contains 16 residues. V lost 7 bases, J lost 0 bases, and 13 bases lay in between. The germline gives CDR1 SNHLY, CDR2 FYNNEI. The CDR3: CASNLRRASGANVLTF. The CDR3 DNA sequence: TGTGCCAGCAATCTCCGCAGGGCCTCTGGGGCCAACGTCCTGACTTTC.

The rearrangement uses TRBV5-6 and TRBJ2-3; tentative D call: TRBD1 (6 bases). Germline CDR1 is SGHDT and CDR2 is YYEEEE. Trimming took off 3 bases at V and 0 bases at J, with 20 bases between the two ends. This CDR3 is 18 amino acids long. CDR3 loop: CASSSPQGPALSTDTQYF. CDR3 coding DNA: TGTGCCAGCAGCTCACCTCAGGGGCCTGCTCTTAGCACAGATACGCAGTATTTT.

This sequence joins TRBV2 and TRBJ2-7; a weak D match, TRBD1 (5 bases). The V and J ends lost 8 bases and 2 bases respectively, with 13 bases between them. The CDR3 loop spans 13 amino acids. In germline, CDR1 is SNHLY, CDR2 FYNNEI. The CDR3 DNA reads TGTGCCAGCCCAGGGTCCAATCCCTACGAGCAGTACGTC. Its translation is CASPGSNPYEQYV.

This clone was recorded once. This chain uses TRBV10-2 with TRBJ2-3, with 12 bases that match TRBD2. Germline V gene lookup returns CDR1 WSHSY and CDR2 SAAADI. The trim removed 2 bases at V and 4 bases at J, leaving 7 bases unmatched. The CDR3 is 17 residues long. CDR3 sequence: CASSETPTSGGPDTQYF. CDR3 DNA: TGCGCCAGCAGTGAGACCCCGACTAGCGGGGGTCCAGATACGCAGTATTTT.

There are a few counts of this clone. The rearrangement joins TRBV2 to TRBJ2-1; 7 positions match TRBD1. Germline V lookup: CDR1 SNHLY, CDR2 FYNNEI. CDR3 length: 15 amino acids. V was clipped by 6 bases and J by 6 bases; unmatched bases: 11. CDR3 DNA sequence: TGTGCCAGCAGCATGACAGGGTCGAGGACCAATGAGCAGTTCTTC. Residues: CASSMTGSRTNEQFF.

The CDR3 sequence: CASSLNSGGAISEQFF. The CDR3, as DNA: TGTGCCAGCAGCTTAAATAGCGGGGGGGCAATCAGTGAGCAGTTCTTC. The rearrangement links TRBV11-2 to TRBJ2-1; 11 nucleotides align to TRBD2. The CDR3 spans 16 residues. With V trimmed by 2 bases and J by 9 bases, 9 bases remained unmatched. The germline V gene has CDR1 SGHAT and CDR2 FQNNGV.

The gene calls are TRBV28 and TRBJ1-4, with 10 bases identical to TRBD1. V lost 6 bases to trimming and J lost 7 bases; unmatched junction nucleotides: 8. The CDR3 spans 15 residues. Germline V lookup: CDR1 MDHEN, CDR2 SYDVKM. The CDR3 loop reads CASRWTGGGGEKLFF. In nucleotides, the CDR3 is TGTGCCAGCAGGTGGACAGGGGGGGGTGGTGAAAAACTGTTTTTT.

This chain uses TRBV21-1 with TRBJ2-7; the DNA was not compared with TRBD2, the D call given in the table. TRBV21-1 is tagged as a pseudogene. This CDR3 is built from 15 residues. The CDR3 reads CASSKDGGGPYEQYV. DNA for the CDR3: TGTGCCAGCAGCAAAGATGGCGGGGGACCCTACGAGCAGTACGTC.

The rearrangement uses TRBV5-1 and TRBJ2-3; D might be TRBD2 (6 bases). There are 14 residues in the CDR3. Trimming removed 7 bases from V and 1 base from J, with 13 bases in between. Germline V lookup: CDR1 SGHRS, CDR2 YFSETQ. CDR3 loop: CASARTTGTDTQYF. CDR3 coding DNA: TGCGCCAGCGCGCGGACTACCGGCACAGATACGCAGTATTTT. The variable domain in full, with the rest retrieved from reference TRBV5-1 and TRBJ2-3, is KAGVTQTPRYLIKTRGQQVTLSCSPISGHRSVSWYQQTPGQGLQFLFEYFSETQRNKGNFPGRFSGRQFSNSRSEMNVSTLELGDSALYLCASARTTGTDTQYFGPGTRLTVL.

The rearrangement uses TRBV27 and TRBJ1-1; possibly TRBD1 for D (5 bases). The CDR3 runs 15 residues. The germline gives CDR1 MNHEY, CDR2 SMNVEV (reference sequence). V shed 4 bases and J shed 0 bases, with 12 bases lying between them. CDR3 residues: CASSSRGTLNTEAFF. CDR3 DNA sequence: TGTGCCAGCAGTTCACGCGGGACCCTGAACACTGAAGCTTTCTTT.

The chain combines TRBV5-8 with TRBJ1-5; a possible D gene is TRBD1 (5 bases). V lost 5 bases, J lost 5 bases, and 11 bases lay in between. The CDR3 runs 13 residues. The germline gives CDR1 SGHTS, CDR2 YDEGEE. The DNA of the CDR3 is TGTGCCAGCAGGCATGACAGAGATCAGCCCCAGCATTTT. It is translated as CASRHDRDQPQHF.

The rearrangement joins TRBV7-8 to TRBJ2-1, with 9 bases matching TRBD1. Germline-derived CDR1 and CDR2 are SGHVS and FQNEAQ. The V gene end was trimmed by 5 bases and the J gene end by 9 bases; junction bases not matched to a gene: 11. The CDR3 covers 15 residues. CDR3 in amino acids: CASSQGTGYGGEQFF. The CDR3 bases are TGTGCCAGCAGCCAAGGGACAGGGTACGGAGGTGAGCAGTTCTTC.

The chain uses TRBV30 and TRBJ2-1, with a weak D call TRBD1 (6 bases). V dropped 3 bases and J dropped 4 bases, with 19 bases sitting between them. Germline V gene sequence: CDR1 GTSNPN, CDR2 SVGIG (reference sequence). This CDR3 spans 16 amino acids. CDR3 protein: CAWSLRGWGSYNEQFF. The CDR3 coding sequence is TGTGCCTGGAGCCTCAGGGGTTGGGGTTCGTACAATGAGCAGTTCTTC.

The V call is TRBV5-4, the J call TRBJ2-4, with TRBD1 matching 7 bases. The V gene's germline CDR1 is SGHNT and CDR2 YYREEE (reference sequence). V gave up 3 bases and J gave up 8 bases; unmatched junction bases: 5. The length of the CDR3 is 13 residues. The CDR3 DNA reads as TGTGCCAGCAGCTCCAACAGGGGTGACATTCAGTACTTC. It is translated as CASSSNRGDIQYF.

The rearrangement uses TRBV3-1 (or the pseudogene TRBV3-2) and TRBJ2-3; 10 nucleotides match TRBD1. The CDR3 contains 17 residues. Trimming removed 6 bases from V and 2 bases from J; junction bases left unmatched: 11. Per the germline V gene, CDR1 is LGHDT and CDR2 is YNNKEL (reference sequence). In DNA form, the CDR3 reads TGTGCCAGCAGTCTCTACCCGGGACAGGGGTCCACAGATACGCAGTATTTT. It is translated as CASSLYPGQGSTDTQYF.

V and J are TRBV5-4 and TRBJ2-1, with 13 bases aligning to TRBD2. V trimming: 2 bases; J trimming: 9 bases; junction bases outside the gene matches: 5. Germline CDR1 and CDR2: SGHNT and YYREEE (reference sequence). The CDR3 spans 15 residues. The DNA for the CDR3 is TGTGCCAGCAGCTTTACTAGCGGGGGGGCAGGTGAGCAGTTCTTC. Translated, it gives CASSFTSGGAGEQFF.

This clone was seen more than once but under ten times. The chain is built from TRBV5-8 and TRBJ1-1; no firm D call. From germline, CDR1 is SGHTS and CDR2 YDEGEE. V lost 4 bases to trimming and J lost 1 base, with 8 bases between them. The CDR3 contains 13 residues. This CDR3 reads CASSNWRNTEAFF. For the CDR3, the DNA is TGTGCCAGCAGCAACTGGAGGAACACTGAAGCTTTCTTT.

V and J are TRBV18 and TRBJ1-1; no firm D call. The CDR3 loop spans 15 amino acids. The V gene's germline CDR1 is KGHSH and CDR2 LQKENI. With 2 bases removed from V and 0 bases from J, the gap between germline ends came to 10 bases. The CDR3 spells CASSPVRSVNTEAFF. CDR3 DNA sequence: TGTGCCAGCTCACCAGTCCGTTCCGTGAACACTGAAGCTTTCTTT.

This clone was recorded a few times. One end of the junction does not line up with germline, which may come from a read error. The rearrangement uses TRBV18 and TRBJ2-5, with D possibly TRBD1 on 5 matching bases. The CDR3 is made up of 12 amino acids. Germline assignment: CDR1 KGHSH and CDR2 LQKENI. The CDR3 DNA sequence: TGTGCCAGCTCACTGGGGCGAGAGGCCCAGTACTTC. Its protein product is CASSLGREAQYF.

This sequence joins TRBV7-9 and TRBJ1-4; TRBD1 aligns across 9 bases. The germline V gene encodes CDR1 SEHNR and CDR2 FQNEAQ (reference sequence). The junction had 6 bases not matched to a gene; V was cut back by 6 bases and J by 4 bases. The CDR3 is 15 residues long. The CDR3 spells CASRPWTGDNEKLFF. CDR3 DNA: TGTGCCAGCAGGCCTTGGACAGGGGATAATGAAAAACTGTTTTTT.

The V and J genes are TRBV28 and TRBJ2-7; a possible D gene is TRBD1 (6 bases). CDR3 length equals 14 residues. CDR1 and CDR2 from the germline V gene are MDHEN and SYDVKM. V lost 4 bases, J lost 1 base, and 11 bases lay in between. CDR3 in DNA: TGTGCCAGCAGTTCACCAGGGGTTTCCTACGAGCAGTACTTC. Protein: CASSSPGVSYEQYF.